The 18 T cell receptor beta chains reported below all come from one sample, sequenced in a study of OX40 agonist ivuxolimab in advanced cancers. TCRdb's table, derived via immunoSEQ multiplex PCR, lists solely in-frame clones and lacks some. This sample has approximately 90,000 clones, with roughly 85% found just once. The starting material was CD4+ or CD8+ T cells sorted from blood, obtained in a trial of the OX40 agonist ivuxolimab. All receptors derive from an adult with an advanced solid tumor such as melanoma, head and neck, liver or kidney cancer.

V usage is TRBV28 and J usage is TRBJ2-7, with 9 bases fitting TRBD1. With 7 bases clipped from V and 4 bases from J, the junction kept 8 bases outside the gene matches. The V gene's germline CDR1 is MDHEN and CDR2 SYDVKM. The CDR3 has 14 residues. In DNA, the CDR3 is TGTGCCAGCAAGTCACAGGGGGCGCAGTACGAGCAGTACTTC. It yields the protein CASKSQGAQYEQYF.

This clone occurred a few times. The chain links TRBV29-1 to TRBJ1-2; maybe TRBD1 (5 bases). The length of the CDR3 is 12 residues. Germline V CDR1 and CDR2: SQVTM, ANQGSEA. Trimming took off 7 bases at V and 4 bases at J, with 13 bases between the two ends. CDR3 region: CSAQGVGYGYTF. The DNA of the CDR3 is TGCAGCGCCCAGGGTGTGGGCTATGGCTACACCTTC.

V and J are TRBV5-1 and TRBJ2-1; D remains ambiguous. Germline V CDR1 and CDR2: SGHRS, YFSETQ. This CDR3 spans 13 amino acids. Trimming took off 3 bases at V and 6 bases at J, with 10 bases between the two ends. The CDR3 is CASSSRTTNEQFF. DNA for the CDR3: TGCGCCAGCAGCTCCAGGACGACCAATGAGCAGTTCTTC.

This clone was detected only a few times. This chain joins TRBV5-4 and TRBJ2-2, with D hard to call. The length of the CDR3 is 12 residues. Germline assignment: CDR1 SGHNT and CDR2 YYREEE (reference sequence). V was pared by 4 bases and J by 1 base, with 2 bases between. The CDR3 region is CASSRNTGELFF. The CDR3 DNA is TGTGCCAGCAGCAGGAACACCGGGGAGCTGTTTTTT.

The rearrangement joins TRBV7-9 to TRBJ1-1; D gene ambiguous. This CDR3 comprises 14 residues. CDR1 SEHNR and CDR2 FQNEAQ come from the germline V gene (reference sequence). Trimming took off 2 bases at V and 2 bases at J, with 9 bases between the two ends. The CDR3 DNA sequence: TGTGCCAGCAGCTTACTCGGGGAAAACACTGAAGCTTTCTTT. Protein sequence: CASSLLGENTEAFF.

The chain employs TRBV28 and TRBJ1-2; D might be TRBD1 (5 bases). V dropped 3 bases and J dropped 0 bases, with 8 bases sitting between them. In germline, CDR1 is MDHEN, CDR2 SYDVKM. CDR3 size: 14 residues. This CDR3 reads CASSFGASNYGYTF. In DNA, the CDR3 is TGTGCCAGCAGTTTCGGGGCCTCTAACTATGGCTACACCTTC.

V is TRBV7-6 and J is TRBJ2-7, with TRBD1 as a possible D gene (6 bases). There are 12 residues in the CDR3. Germline V gene sequence: CDR1 SGHVS, CDR2 FNYEAQ. The ends were cut back, 3 bases at V and 7 bases at J, with 10 bases in the middle. The CDR3: CASSFPGAEQYF. DNA of the CDR3: TGTGCCAGCAGCTTCCCAGGGGCGGAGCAGTACTTC.

The chain employs TRBV2 and TRBJ2-6; a possible D gene is TRBD1 (6 bases). V was clipped by 1 base and J by 1 base, with 8 bases between them. Per germline, CDR1 SNHLY and CDR2 FYNNEI. The CDR3 covers 16 residues. CDR3 sequence reads: CASSEGRGSGANVLTF. The CDR3 region has the DNA TGTGCCAGCAGTGAAGGCAGGGGATCTGGGGCCAACGTCCTGACTTTC.

The chain couples TRBV28 to TRBJ2-7; 7 bases line up with TRBD1. The CDR3 is made up of 14 amino acids. The J segment lost 6 bases and the V segment lost 4 bases, leaving 9 bases of the junction unmatched. Germline V gives CDR1 MDHEN, CDR2 SYDVKM. CDR3 bases: TGTGCCAGCAGTTCACTGACAGGGATGAGCGAGCAGTACTTC. It yields the protein CASSSLTGMSEQYF. Full variable domain (missing parts from reference TRBV28 and TRBJ2-7): DVKVTQSSRYLVKRTGEKVFLECVQDMDHENMFWYRQDPGLGLRLIYFSYDVKMKEKGDIPEGYSVSREKKERFSLILESASTNQTSMYLCASSSLTGMSEQYFGPGTRLTVT.

The chain joins TRBV2 to TRBJ2-3, with D perhaps being TRBD1 or TRBD2 (5 bases each). V was cut by 0 bases and J by 4 bases, with 11 bases left in between. This CDR3 comprises 15 residues. The germline gives CDR1 SNHLY, CDR2 FYNNEI. CDR3 sequence reads: CASSEAEGSADTQYF. The CDR3 bases are TGTGCCAGCAGTGAAGCTGAGGGGAGCGCAGATACGCAGTATTTT.

The V and J genes are TRBV4-1 and TRBJ2-7; a possible D gene is TRBD2 (5 bases). The V gene's germline CDR1 is MGHRA and CDR2 YSYEKL. Trimming took 0 bases from V and 9 from J, leaving 18 bases between them. This CDR3 is 15 amino acids long. CDR3 protein: CASSQESGYYERQYF. For the CDR3, the DNA is TGCGCCAGCAGCCAAGAGAGCGGATACTACGAGCGGCAGTACTTC.

The chain couples TRBV5-1 to TRBJ2-3; D not certain. V was clipped by 5 bases and J by 0 bases, with 13 bases between them. Germline V gene lookup returns CDR1 SGHRS and CDR2 YFSETQ. This CDR3 is 15 amino acids long. CDR3 in amino acids: CASRPAARSTDTQYF. Written as DNA, the CDR3 is TGCGCCAGCAGGCCTGCGGCTCGTAGCACAGATACGCAGTATTTT. Full variable domain (rest looked up from reference TRBV5-1 and TRBJ2-3): KAGVTQTPRYLIKTRGQQVTLSCSPISGHRSVSWYQQTPGQGLQFLFEYFSETQRNKGNFPGRFSGRQFSNSRSEMNVSTLELGDSALYLCASRPAARSTDTQYFGPGTRLTVL.

This sequence joins TRBV5-6 and TRBJ2-5, with D possibly matching TRBD2 (7 bases). CDR3 length: 12 amino acids. Germline loops: CDR1 SGHDT, CDR2 YYEEEE. V dropped 3 bases and J dropped 7 bases, with 10 bases sitting between them. CDR3 residues: CASSYREGTQYF. CDR3 nucleotide sequence: TGTGCCAGCAGCTACAGGGAGGGGACCCAGTACTTC.

DNA for the CDR3: TGTGCCTGGAGGGCCGGGGGAGTGCTAGATACGCAGTATTTT. It translates to CAWRAGGVLDTQYF. The chain is built from TRBV30 and TRBJ2-3; a possible D gene is TRBD2 (6 bases). CDR3 size: 14 residues. In germline, CDR1 is GTSNPN, CDR2 SVGIG (reference sequence). Trimming shortened V by 3 bases and J by 5 bases, and 15 bases separated the two germline ends.

A few counts support this clone. This chain links TRBV19 with TRBJ1-1; 9 nucleotides match TRBD1. Germline V gene lookup returns CDR1 LNHDA and CDR2 SQIVND (reference sequence). The CDR3 spans 13 residues. V lost 8 bases and J lost 5; bases outside the gene matches: 6. The CDR3 here is CASGQGMLTEAFF. The DNA of the CDR3 is TGTGCCAGTGGACAGGGGATGTTAACTGAAGCTTTCTTT. Variable domain in full (rest from reference TRBV19 and TRBJ1-1): DGGITQSPKYLFRKEGQNVTLSCEQNLNHDAMYWYRQDPGQGLRLIYYSQIVNDFQKGDIAEGYSVSREKKESFPLTVTSAQKNPTAFYLCASGQGMLTEAFFGQGTRLTVV.

This chain connects TRBV4-2 to TRBJ2-1, with 9 positions matching TRBD2. This CDR3 is 16 amino acids long. Germline values: CDR1 LGHNA, CDR2 YNFKEQ. V lost 1 base, J lost 3 bases, and 4 bases stayed unmatched. The CDR3: CASSQAGGRGYNEQFF. The CDR3 DNA sequence: TGTGCCAGCAGCCAAGCGGGCGGGAGGGGCTACAATGAGCAGTTCTTC.

This chain links TRBV7-2 with TRBJ2-7; 10 bases map to TRBD2. V was pared by 5 bases and J by 3 bases, with 4 bases of the junction left unmatched. CDR1 and CDR2 from the germline V gene are SGHTA and FQGNSA. The CDR3 has 14 residues. CDR3 DNA: TGTGCCAGCAGCATTCTAGCGGGGGACTACGAGCAGTACTTC. It codes for CASSILAGDYEQYF.

This clone was detected only a few times. This chain uses TRBV2 with TRBJ2-7; D might be TRBD1 or TRBD2, each matching 5 bases. The germline V gene has CDR1 SNHLY and CDR2 FYNNEI. The CDR3 is 12 amino acids. V lost 6 bases and J lost 4, with 10 bases in between. This chain's CDR3 is CASSREIYEQYF. As DNA, the CDR3 is TGTGCCAGCAGCAGGGAGATATACGAGCAGTACTTC.